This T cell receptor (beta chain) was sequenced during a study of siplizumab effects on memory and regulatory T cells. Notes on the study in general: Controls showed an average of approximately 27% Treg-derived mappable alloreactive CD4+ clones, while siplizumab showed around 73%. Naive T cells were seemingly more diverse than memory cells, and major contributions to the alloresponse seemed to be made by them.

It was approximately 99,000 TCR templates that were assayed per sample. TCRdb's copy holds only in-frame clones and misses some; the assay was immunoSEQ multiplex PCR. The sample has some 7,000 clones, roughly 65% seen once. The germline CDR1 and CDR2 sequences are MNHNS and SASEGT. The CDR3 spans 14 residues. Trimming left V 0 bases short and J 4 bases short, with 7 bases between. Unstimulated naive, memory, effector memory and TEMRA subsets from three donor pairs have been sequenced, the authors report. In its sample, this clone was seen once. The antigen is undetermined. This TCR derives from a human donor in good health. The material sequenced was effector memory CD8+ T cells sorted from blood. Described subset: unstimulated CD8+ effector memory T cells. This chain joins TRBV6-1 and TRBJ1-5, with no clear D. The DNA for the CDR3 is TGTGCCAGCAGTGAAGCCCTGGGTAATCAGCCCCAGCATTTT. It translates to CASSEALGNQPQHF.